This TCR beta chain is from a study of OX40 agonist ivuxolimab in advanced cancers. Study-wide context: Patient treatment consisted of intravenous ivuxolimab administration every 2 weeks at 0.01 to 10 mg/kg. Mean age 60 years, range roughly 23 to 79; just over 80% male. General study findings and limits: CD4+ T cells averaged fewer expanded clones than CD8+ T cells.

A note on this clone: Its antigen remains unidentified.

Only in-frame clones appear in the TCRdb table, and some are missing; sequencing was by immunoSEQ multiplex PCR. In the table there are 75,000 to 95,000 clones, 85% of which are singletons. Trimming cost V 0 bases and J 4 bases, with 12 bases left between them. The CDR3 contains 16 residues. CDR1 and CDR2 from the germline V gene are MNHEY and SVGAGI. V usage is TRBV6-5 and J usage is TRBJ1-4, with no clear D. The sequence derives from an adult with an advanced solid tumor such as melanoma, head and neck, liver or kidney cancer. The source was CD4+ or CD8+ T cells sorted from blood, collected in a trial of the OX40 agonist ivuxolimab. The DNA for the CDR3 is TGTGCCAGCAGTTACTCTATGGACGGGGATAATGAAAAACTGTTTTTT. Translation gives CASSYSMDGDNEKLFF.